A single sample gave rise to the 18 T cell receptor beta chains below, sequenced in a study of monozygotic twins with inflammatory bowel disease. TCRdb re-called the 5' RACE reads; every CDR3 protein appears as one record, without DNA. In total, the table holds over 200,000 distinct CDR3 sequences. The specimen sequenced was blood. These receptors were collected from a human donor with ulcerative colitis or Crohn's disease, or a healthy co-twin of an affected twin (not recorded which).

The chain uses TRBV15 and TRBJ1-4. The CDR3 runs to 13 residues. CDR1 and CDR2 (germline): LNHNV, YYDKDF (reference sequence). CDR3 in amino acids: CATSGDPGEKLFF.

The gene calls are TRBV29-1 and TRBJ1-1; TCRdb designates TRBD1, a call that cannot be tested without DNA. Germline CDR1 is SQVTM and CDR2 is ANQGSEA. CDR3 length: 12 amino acids. This CDR3 is CSVLQGNTEAFF.

This chain's CDR3 is CASNPHTGELFF. The V call is TRBV6-5, the J call TRBJ2-2; TCRdb selects TRBD2, and the lack of DNA leaves this call unchecked. The germline V gene encodes CDR1 MNHEY and CDR2 SVGAGI. The CDR3 has 12 residues.

The chain carries TRBV5-6 and TRBJ2-5. The CDR3 has 14 amino acids. CDR1 and CDR2 (germline): SGHDT, YYEEEE. The CDR3 spells CASSFSHLQETQYF.

This rearrangement joins TRBV29-1 to TRBJ2-2. The CDR3 contains 12 residues. Per germline, CDR1 SQVTM and CDR2 ANQGSEA. The CDR3 loop is CSGKGNTGELFF.

The chain couples TRBV10-3 to TRBJ2-1; TCRdb names TRBD1, which stays unverified in the absence of DNA. The CDR3 spans 11 residues. The germline gives CDR1 ENHRY, CDR2 SYGVKD. CDR3 loop: CAIGTDNEQFF.

The gene calls are TRBV7-6 and TRBJ2-7; TCRdb selects TRBD1, and the lack of DNA leaves this call unchecked. CDR3 size: 15 residues. Germline-derived CDR1 and CDR2 are SGHVS and FNYEAQ. CDR3 loop: CASSRDRDGSYEQYF.

The chain joins TRBV29-1 to TRBJ2-5; TCRdb outputs TRBD1, but without DNA this stays unchecked. The CDR3 covers 13 residues. Germline V CDR1 and CDR2: SQVTM, ANQGSEA. The CDR3 here is CSGRDTQGETQYF.

The chain couples TRBV7-3 to TRBJ1-1. In germline, CDR1 is SGHTA, CDR2 FQGTGA. The CDR3 totals 13 residues. CDR3 amino acids: CASTLRMGTEAFF.

This sequence joins TRBV12-3 or TRBV12-4 and TRBJ1-5; without DNA, the TCRdb call of TRBD1 cannot be checked. This CDR3 has 13 amino acids. The CDR3 is CARPGQENQPQHF.

The V and J genes are TRBV12-3 or TRBV12-4 and TRBJ2-7; TCRdb designates TRBD1, a call that cannot be tested without DNA. This CDR3 is built from 14 residues. The CDR3 loop is CASRQDSPFYEQYF.

The chain is built from TRBV7-9 and TRBJ2-7; checking the TCRdb D call of TRBD2 is not possible without DNA. The CDR3 runs 12 residues. The germline gives CDR1 SEHNR, CDR2 FQNEAQ (reference sequence). The CDR3 protein is CASSWETYEQYF.

The chain is built from TRBV7-3 and TRBJ2-1; the TRBD2 assignment by TCRdb is unverifiable without DNA. CDR3 length: 14 amino acids. The V gene's germline CDR1 is SGHTA and CDR2 FQGTGA. This CDR3 is CASSFLVGDNEQFF.

The chain uses TRBV12-3 or TRBV12-4 and TRBJ2-2; without DNA, the TCRdb call of TRBD1 cannot be checked. The CDR3 is 15 residues long. The CDR3 here is CACARGAPGTGELFF.

V gene TRBV20-1 combines with J gene TRBJ1-1; TCRdb lists TRBD1, though no DNA is available to test this call. This CDR3 region has 13 residues. Looked up from germline, CDR1 is DFQATT and CDR2 is SNEGSKA (reference sequence). The chain's CDR3 is CSAQDRGWSEAFF.

The rearrangement uses TRBV5-1 and TRBJ1-1. CDR3 length: 17 residues. From germline, CDR1 is SGHRS and CDR2 YFSETQ. CDR3 sequence reads: CASSLANARPENTEAFF.

The chain combines TRBV4-2 with TRBJ2-2. Per germline, CDR1 LGHNA and CDR2 YNFKEQ. The CDR3 spans 13 residues. The CDR3 sequence: CASSPRPLGELFF.

V gene TRBV7-9 combines with J gene TRBJ2-1; TCRdb's D call, TRBD2, is unchecked because there is no DNA. This CDR3 region has 13 residues. Germline CDR1 reads SEHNR; CDR2 reads FQNEAQ (reference sequence). The CDR3 reads CASSLLVLNEQFF.